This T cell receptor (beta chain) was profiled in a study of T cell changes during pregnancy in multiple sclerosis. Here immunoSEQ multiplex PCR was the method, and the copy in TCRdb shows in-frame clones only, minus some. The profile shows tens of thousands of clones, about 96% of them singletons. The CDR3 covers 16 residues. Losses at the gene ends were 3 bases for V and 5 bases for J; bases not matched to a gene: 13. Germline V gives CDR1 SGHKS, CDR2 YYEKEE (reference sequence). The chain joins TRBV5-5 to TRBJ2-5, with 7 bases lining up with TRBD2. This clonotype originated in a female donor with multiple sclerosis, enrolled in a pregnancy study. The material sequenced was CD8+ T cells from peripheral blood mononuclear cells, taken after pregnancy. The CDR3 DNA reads TGTGCCAGCAGCTGGGGGATTGAGGGAGGGCCTGAGACCCAGTACTTC. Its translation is CASSWGIEGGPETQYF.